Reported below is one T cell receptor beta chain. This clone was seen only a few times. The antigen this receptor binds is unknown. No qualities accompany the bases; no much larger clone lies one base away. The sample originates from a study of cytomegalovirus exposure and HLA in healthy donors (dated by TCRdb to between 2016 and 2019). Background on the whole study: According to an earlier analysis of 550 to 750 of the donors, 150 million to 200 million T cells yielded 95 million to 140 million unique TCR beta sequences and 276 Gb of sequence data. The number of donors typed differed by locus, with roughly 620-630 for A, B, C, DRB1 and DQB1, roughly 520 for DQA1, about 610 for DPA1, and 450 to 480 for DPB1. In a later analysis, previously published TCR beta repertoires from 550 to 700 donors were re-analyzed and high-resolution HLA genotyping was added so that TCR occurrence patterns could be studied. Besides the first cohort of around 700 subjects, a separate validation cohort made up of over a hundred different subjects was used. Among under 450 genotyped donors of the cohort, an average of around 240,000 unique TCR beta nucleotide sequences were sequenced per donor, roughly 20% of them non-productive. In a later genetic analysis, genome-wide SNP genotypes for 398 of the 666 donors were used, and that subset was treated as a discovery cohort. Donor age, sex, ethnicity and CMV serostatus were compiled together with the repertoire data. All discovery cohort repertoires had been generated on a single sequencing platform. Rather than drawing on any new phenotypic data, the later analysis identified candidate immune exposures from TCR beta sequences and the way those sequences occurred across donors. A few DR-DQ haplotypes were treated as single units for association and clustering because of strong linkage in the cohort. The study combined high-throughput TCR immunosequencing, statistical association of individual TCRs with disease status, and machine learning to predict cytomegalovirus infection status. The study used immunosequencing to profile the T cell repertoires of approximately 640 subjects and linked those repertoires to cytomegalovirus serostatus. Roughly 300 gigabases of sequencing data and tens of millions of unique TCR sequences made up an early release that covered nearly 650 HLA-typed donors. The genetic ancestry cluster associated with self-reported Caucasian donors included about 84% of the 398 genotyped donors. The study was designed to test whether signatures of past pathogen exposure could be identified by cataloging public T cell receptors. In an earlier analysis of 500 to 650 of the donors, high-throughput TCR beta sequencing was used to judge whether each TCR beta V gene segment behaved as functional or pseudogenic. Class I and class II HLA loci were covered by the typing at four-digit resolution. Overall study results and their limits: In a later genetic analysis, a missense DCLRE1C variant was associated with V-gene and J-gene trimming of TCR beta chains, and the association was replicated in an independent cohort. The 87-base-pair reads could not distinguish some IMGT-functional V segments, including TRBV6-2 and TRBV6-3, so those segments were excluded. In vitro tests confirmed that three of the cytomegalovirus-associated TCR beta chains recognize cytomegalovirus antigens. In both the original and validation cohorts, the classifier was reported to diagnose cytomegalovirus status with high specificity and sensitivity. Correlated functional status among segregating V segments might reflect linkage disequilibrium, but an unknown experimental factor could not be ruled out. According to a later analysis, TCR association rates differed among HLA loci, with DRB1 alleles showing the most associated TCRs and HLA-C alleles showing the fewest. A later analysis reported that several top co-occurrence clusters appeared linked to parvovirus B19, influenza, CMV and Epstein-Barr virus. In a later analysis, most CMV-associated TCR beta chains were found to appear HLA-restricted, with HLA associations seemingly driven largely by CMV exposure. In a later analysis, HLA-associated TCR beta chains were found to be more clonally expanded and to have lower generation probabilities than equally common non-associated chains. It was suggested by the authors that the approach could potentially be generalized to other disease states and immunological phenotypes. A cluster of highly shared sequence variants was judged likely to represent a technical artifact of the sequencing pipeline. In this cohort, only TCR beta chains were sequenced, and detectable features were limited by the absence of alpha or paired-chain data. Because counts were too low, roughly 16 rarely observed V segments, including chromosome 9 orphons, were left out of the earlier analysis of about 500 of the donors. A later genetic analysis reported fewer N-insertions in productive TCRs among donors in an Asian-associated ancestry cluster than the approximately 670-donor mean. Strong co-occurrence of HLA alleles, especially DR and DQ, made assigning TCR associations to individual alleles difficult. Roughly uniform sequencing depth across donors was assumed in presence/absence analyses, although this assumption may not hold. In the study, 150 to 200 TCR beta chains were listed as associated with cytomegalovirus. CMV serostatus was the only immune exposure information available for the cohort. Because HLA typing was unavailable for some donors at each locus, only the typed subset was used in association tests. A further reported finding was that TCR beta sequences accurately predicted the HLA-A and HLA-B alleles for most subjects in the first cohort. While some public TCRs were present in many individuals, most TCR sequences turned up only very rarely across donors. In an earlier analysis of approximately 590 of the donors, most TCR beta V segments appeared in productive rearrangements about 87% or about 30% of the time, broadly matching IMGT annotations. A later analysis associated some 17,000 TCR beta sequences with specific HLA alleles at a false discovery rate of 0.05.

The cohort consisted of hundreds of healthy bone marrow donors. At the time of sampling, every cohort member was nominally healthy, though immune exposures that went unrecorded were likely present. The donor was CMV seropositive and belonged to the group of 250 to 300 seropositive cohort members. Every donor gave a peripheral blood sample, and the peripheral blood mononuclear cells from that sample were used for TCR beta sequencing. Genomic DNA extraction from the blood cell samples was performed with the Qiagen DNeasy Blood Extraction Kit. Trimming takes 1 base off V and 0 bases off J; junction bases not matched to a gene: 4. The germline V gene provides CDR1 SGHVS and CDR2 FNYEAQ. The CDR3 measures 16 amino acids from cysteine to phenylalanine. Only the CDR3 DNA is retained, 48 bases long and in frame from the first base. Library preparation used the immunoSEQ multiplex PCR assay. For the multiplex PCR, a mixture combining 60 forward primers for TCR Vbeta segments and 13 reverse primers for TCR Jbeta segments was used. The CDR3 region of rearranged TCR beta genes was amplified from genomic DNA with a multiplex PCR assay. Amplified TCR beta libraries were sequenced as 87-base-pair reads on the Illumina HiSeq System. The original methods were these. A later analysis counted 65 million to 90 million unique TCR beta chains across the roughly 700 repertoires, and around 12 million of these chains were shared by at least two donors. A nearest-neighbor algorithm error-corrected the raw reads and collapsed the reads into unique sequences, merging closely related sequences to remove PCR and sequencing errors. V, D and J gene segments were assigned by aligning CDR3 sequences to IMGT reference sequences. For a sequence to be retained, at least a six-nucleotide match to both a V gene segment and a J gene segment was required. Rearrangements were classified as productive when the CDR3 lacked stop codons and remained in frame with V and J, and all other rearrangements were classified as non-productive. CDR3 was defined according to IMGT convention as the region running from the second conserved V-encoded cysteine to the conserved J-encoded phenylalanine. Sequences without an unambiguous match to a single V gene segment were excluded from the earlier analysis of 450 to 750 of the donors. An earlier analysis of roughly 590 of the donors called V segments functional above 56.7% productive rearrangements and segregating when the between-donor standard deviation exceeded 5%. A statistical classification framework was built to diagnose cytomegalovirus status from the catalog of TCR beta chain sequences. A later analysis assigned V and J genes by comparing TCR nucleotide sequences with IMGT/GENE-DB human TR gene sequences. Using the TCRdist pipeline, a later analysis assigned CDR3 sequences along with most-parsimonious VDJ recombination scenarios. In a later analysis, every TCR beta chain was defined by the combination of its CDR3 amino acid sequence and its V-gene family, and reads without a unique V-gene family were dropped. As a way to deal with suspected cross-contamination and a sequencing artifact, a later analysis dropped more than 500 nucleotide sequences that were highly shared and had low generation probability. A later analysis calculated a clonal expansion index for each public chain from normalized within-repertoire ranks of inferred template counts. In a later analysis, generation probabilities were computed with a VDJ recombination model fitted to out-of-frame rearrangements, and the resulting probabilities were checked against IGoR. A later analysis scored TCR-TCR, TCR-HLA and TCR-CMV co-occurrence with hypergeometric tests, applying a repertoire-size bias correction to TCR pairs. False discovery rates were estimated in a later analysis by permuting HLA or CMV assignments 20 times. In a later analysis, co-occurring TCRs were grouped using DBSCAN, and TCRdist sequence similarity was added for clustering within HLA-allele-positive subsets. Repertoires with fewer than 30,000 or more than 120,000 public chains, plus five repertoires with anomalous nucleotide sharing, were excluded from co-occurrence clustering. Entries here come from immuneACCESS through TCRdb and include only in-frame sequences with V and J called. Some clones fail to appear in such tables; in the studies checked, an unresolved V gene covers under half of the shortfall, and the cause of the remainder is unknown. V and J calls and clone size are those listed in that table; D and trimming were worked out from the DNA. This sample gives some 200,000 clones in total; over 9.5% of them show up just once. The ten largest clonotypes hold approximately 7.8% of the sample.

This TCR came from a man between 45 and 60 years old in good health and CMV-seropositive. Sequenced: PBMCs. The V and J genes are TRBV7-6 and TRBJ2-3; 7 bases in between match TRBD1. The sequence in DNA is TGTGCCAGCAGCTTAGGACCGACAGGGAGCACAGATACGCAGTATTTT. Its translation is CASSLGPTGSTDTQYF.